This passage covers 14 T cell receptor beta chains from one sample sequenced in a study of T cells in Graves' hyperthyroidism and ophthalmopathy. From RNA transcripts, TCR beta CDR3 regions were amplified. The TCR CDR3 first-round RT-PCR relied on the HTBI primer set. TCRdb called the multiplex PCR reads again in MiXCR, with one record for every CDR3 protein. This sample yields about 400,000 distinct CDR3 sequences, of which under 15% are seen a single time; roughly 33% belongs to the top ten. Sequenced: blood. Every receptor here comes from a woman under 40 with Graves' hyperthyroidism.

In this sample, this clonotype turned up many times. V gene TRBV20-1 combines with J gene TRBJ2-5; 12 bases match TRBD2. The CDR3 has 15 residues. V was pared by 5 bases and J by 4 bases, with 8 bases of the junction left unmatched. From germline, CDR1 is DFQATT and CDR2 SNEGSKA (reference sequence). CDR3 region: CSASRTSGIRETQYF. The DNA for the CDR3 is TGCAGTGCTTCCCGGACTAGCGGGATTCGAGAGACCCAGTACTTC.

The V and J genes are TRBV28 and TRBJ1-2; 11 nucleotides align to TRBD1. The CDR3 contains 14 residues. Germline CDR1 MDHEN, CDR2 SYDVKM. The V gene end was trimmed by 6 bases and the J gene end by 4 bases; junction bases not matched to a gene: 4. CDR3 amino acids: CASRRTGGGYGYTF. For the CDR3, the DNA is TGTGCCAGCAGACGGACAGGGGGCGGCTATGGCTACACCTTC.

This clonotype was seen many times. The rearrangement joins TRBV6-5 to TRBJ2-7, with TRBD2 matching 7 bases. The CDR3 sequence is 16 residues long. Germline lookup yields CDR1 MNHEY and CDR2 SVGAGI. Unmatched junction bases numbered 7, after V lost 0 bases and J lost 2 bases. CDR3 residues: CASSYSFSAGAYEQYF. The CDR3, as DNA: TGTGCCAGCAGTTACTCCTTCTCTGCGGGAGCCTACGAGCAGTACTTC.

This clonotype was seen ten or more times. The chain uses TRBV6-1 and TRBJ2-5; weak D call: TRBD1 (6 bases). The CDR3 consists of 13 residues. With 7 bases removed from V and 5 bases from J, the gap between germline ends came to 14 bases. Germline-derived CDR1 and CDR2 are MNHNS and SASEGT. The DNA for the CDR3 is TGTGCCAGCACCCAACAGGGTACGGAGACCCAGTACTTC. Its translation is CASTQQGTETQYF.

The gene calls are TRBV6-1 and TRBJ2-7; D is unresolved. Germline assignment: CDR1 MNHNS and CDR2 SASEGT. Trimming removed 5 bases from V and 7 bases from J, with 9 bases in between. The CDR3 length is 11 residues. CDR3 sequence: CASSFGREQYF. Here the CDR3 DNA reads TGTGCCAGCAGTTTCGGCCGGGAGCAGTACTTC.

The V and J genes are TRBV19 and TRBJ2-1; D may be TRBD2 (5 bases). The CDR3 has 13 amino acids. Trimming stripped 3 bases from V and 14 bases from J, with 17 bases between. CDR1 is LNHDA, CDR2 SQIVND, per germline (reference sequence). The CDR3 DNA follows: TGTGCCAGTAGTATTGTCCTAGCCGGGATGGAGTTCTTC. It specifies CASSIVLAGMEFF.

On this clonotype: Just one base apart from a much larger clone, this may be a read error. The CDR3 ends on some other residue instead of the conserved phenylalanine or tryptophan, so this is likely a read error. The rearrangement links TRBV28 to TRBJ1-2; no definite D call. The germline gives CDR1 MDHEN, CDR2 SYDVKM. V shed 3 bases and J shed 6 bases, with 2 bases lying between them. CDR3 length equals 10 residues. The CDR3 spells CASSFDGYTS. CDR3 bases: TGTGCCAGCAGTTTTGATGGCTACACCTCC.

This clonotype was counted ten times or more. The rearrangement uses TRBV6-2 or TRBV6-3 and TRBJ2-3, with 8 bases fitting TRBD2. The CDR3 sequence is 16 residues long. CDR1 is MNHEY and CDR2 is SVGEGT in the germline V gene. The V segment lost 2 bases and the J segment 1 base; nucleotides outside the gene matches: 5. This CDR3 is CASSYPREGRTDTQYF. The DNA for the CDR3 is TGTGCCAGCAGTTACCCCCGGGAGGGCCGCACAGATACGCAGTATTTT.

This clonotype was picked up a small number of times. The CDR3 sequence: CASSSGVLTGELFF. The DNA of the CDR3 is TGTGCCAGCAGTTCGGGGGTCCTTACCGGGGAGCTGTTTTTT. The rearrangement links TRBV12-3 or TRBV12-4 to TRBJ2-2, with D maybe TRBD2 (6 bases). V was cut by 4 bases and J by 5 bases, with 11 bases left in between. The CDR3 spans 14 residues.

This clonotype was counted only a few times. The CDR3 coding sequence is TGCGCCAGCAGCCCCTACTCCCTGGGGATCGGGGAAGAGACCCAGTACTTC. It is translated as CASSPYSLGIGEETQYF. The gene calls are TRBV5-1 and TRBJ2-5; TRBD2 is a possible D gene (5 bases). From germline, CDR1 is SGHRS and CDR2 YFSETQ. The CDR3 has 17 amino acids. Trimming took 4 bases from V and 3 from J, leaving 22 bases between them.

This clonotype was detected many times. V usage is TRBV5-1 and J usage is TRBJ2-7; D might be TRBD2 (6 bases). The CDR3 extends over 13 amino acids. The V end was cut by 1 base, the J end by 2 bases, with 7 bases between. Germline V lookup: CDR1 SGHRS, CDR2 YFSETQ. CDR3 in amino acids: CASSLTSPYEQYF. The CDR3 nucleotides read TGCGCCAGCAGCTTGACTAGCCCCTACGAGCAGTACTTC. The full variable domain, its missing parts supplied by reference TRBV5-1 and TRBJ2-7, is KAGVTQTPRYLIKTRGQQVTLSCSPISGHRSVSWYQQTPGQGLQFLFEYFSETQRNKGNFPGRFSGRQFSNSRSEMNVSTLELGDSALYLCASSLTSPYEQYFGPGTRLTVT.

This clonotype showed up many times. The V call is TRBV18, the J call TRBJ2-1; D gene ambiguous. The V gene's germline CDR1 is KGHSH and CDR2 LQKENI. V was cut by 0 bases and J by 5 bases, with 5 bases left in between. CDR3 length: 13 residues. The CDR3 reads CASSPPMDNEQFF. The CDR3 bases are TGTGCCAGCTCACCACCTATGGACAATGAGCAGTTCTTC.

This clonotype was recorded at least ten times. The chain has TRBV27 and TRBJ2-1; 8 bases are shared with TRBD1. The germline V gene has CDR1 MNHEY and CDR2 SMNVEV (reference sequence). V trimming: 0 bases; J trimming: 5 bases; junction bases outside the gene matches: 3. The CDR3 is 15 residues long. The CDR3 is CASSLSWTGNNEQFF. The CDR3 coding sequence is TGTGCCAGCAGTTTATCTTGGACAGGGAACAATGAGCAGTTCTTC.

The count of this clonotype is one. The gene calls are TRBV25-1 and TRBJ2-5, with D possibly being TRBD2 (6 bases). V was pared by 10 bases and J by 6 bases, with 18 bases between. Germline loops: CDR1 MGHDK, CDR2 SYGVNS. The CDR3 extends over 13 amino acids. CDR3 sequence: CATQRSGVKTQYF. In nucleotides, the CDR3 is TGTGCCACTCAGCGGTCGGGGGTGAAGACCCAGTACTTC.